This T cell receptor (beta chain) was sequenced in a study of T cell changes during pregnancy in multiple sclerosis. V dropped 7 bases and J dropped 4; count of bases not matched to a gene: 4. Germline CDR1 is MNHEY and CDR2 is SVGAGI. The CDR3 extends over 13 amino acids. This table comes from immunoSEQ multiplex PCR, and its TCRdb copy is limited to in-frame clones, with some not included. In the table there are some 27,000 clones, roughly 89% of which are singletons. The chain is built from TRBV6-5 and TRBJ2-7; 10 nucleotides agree with TRBD1. This sequence originates from a female donor with multiple sclerosis, enrolled in a pregnancy study. The source material was CD4+ T cells from peripheral blood mononuclear cells, sampled in the second trimester of pregnancy. CDR3 DNA sequence: TGTGCCAGCACCAGGACAGGGGGGTACGAGCAGTACTTC. Translation: CASTRTGGYEQYF.